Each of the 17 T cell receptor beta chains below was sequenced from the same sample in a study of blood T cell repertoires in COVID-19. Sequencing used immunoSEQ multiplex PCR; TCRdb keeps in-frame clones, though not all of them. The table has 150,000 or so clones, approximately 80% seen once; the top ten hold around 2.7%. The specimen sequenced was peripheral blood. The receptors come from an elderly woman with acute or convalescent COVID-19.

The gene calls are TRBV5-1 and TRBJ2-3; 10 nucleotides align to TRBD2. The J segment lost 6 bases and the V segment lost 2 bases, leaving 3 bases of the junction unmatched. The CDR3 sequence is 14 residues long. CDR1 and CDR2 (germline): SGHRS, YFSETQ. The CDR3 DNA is TGCGCCAGCAGCTTATCTAGCGGGAGTGATACGCAGTATTTT. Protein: CASSLSSGSDTQYF. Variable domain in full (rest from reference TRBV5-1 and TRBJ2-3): KAGVTQTPRYLIKTRGQQVTLSCSPISGHRSVSWYQQTPGQGLQFLFEYFSETQRNKGNFPGRFSGRQFSNSRSEMNVSTLELGDSALYLCASSLSSGSDTQYFGPGTRLTVL.

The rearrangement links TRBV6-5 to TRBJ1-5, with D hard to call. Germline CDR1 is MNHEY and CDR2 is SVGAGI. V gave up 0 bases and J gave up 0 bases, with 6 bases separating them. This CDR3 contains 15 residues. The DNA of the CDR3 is TGTGCCAGCAGTTACTCGCAGTATAGCAATCAGCCCCAGCATTTT. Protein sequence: CASSYSQYSNQPQHF.

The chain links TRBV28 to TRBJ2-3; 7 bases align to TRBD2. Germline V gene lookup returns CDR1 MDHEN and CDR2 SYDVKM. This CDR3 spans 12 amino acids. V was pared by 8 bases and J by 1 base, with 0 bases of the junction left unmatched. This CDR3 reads CASGGGTDTQYF. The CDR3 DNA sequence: TGTGCCAGCGGGGGGGGCACAGATACGCAGTATTTT.

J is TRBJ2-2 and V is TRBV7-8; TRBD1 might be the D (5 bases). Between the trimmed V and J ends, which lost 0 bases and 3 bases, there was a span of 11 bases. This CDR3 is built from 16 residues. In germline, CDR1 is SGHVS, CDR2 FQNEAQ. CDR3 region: CASSLAGLVDTGELFF. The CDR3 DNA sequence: TGTGCCAGCAGCTTAGCGGGGCTCGTGGACACCGGGGAGCTGTTTTTT. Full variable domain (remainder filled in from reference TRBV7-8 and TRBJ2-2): GAGVSQSPRYKVAKRGQDVALRCDPISGHVSLFWYQQALGQGPEFLTYFQNEAQLDKSGLPSDRFFAERPEGSVSTLKIQRTQQEDSAVYLCASSLAGLVDTGELFFGEGSRLTVL.

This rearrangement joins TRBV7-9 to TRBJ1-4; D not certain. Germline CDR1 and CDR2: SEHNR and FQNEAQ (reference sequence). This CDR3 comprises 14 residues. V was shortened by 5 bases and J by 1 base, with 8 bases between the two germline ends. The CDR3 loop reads CASSPGGTNEKLFF. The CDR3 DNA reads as TGTGCCAGCAGCCCGGGAGGAACTAATGAAAAACTGTTTTTT.

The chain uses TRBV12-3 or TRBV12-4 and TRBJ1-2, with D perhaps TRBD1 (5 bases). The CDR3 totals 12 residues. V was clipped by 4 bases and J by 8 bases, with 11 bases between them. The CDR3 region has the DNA TGTGCCAGCAGTTCGACAGTATACGGCTACACCTTC. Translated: CASSSTVYGYTF.

The CDR3 DNA reads TGTGCCAGCAGTTACGGGACTAGCGGGAGCTACGAGCAGTACTTC. Its translation: CASSYGTSGSYEQYF. The genes are TRBV6-2 or TRBV6-3 and TRBJ2-7, with 14 bases aligning to TRBD2. Germline V lookup: CDR1 MNHEY, CDR2 SVGEGT. The junction had 0 bases not matched to a gene; V was cut back by 2 bases and J by 3 bases. This CDR3 is 15 amino acids long.

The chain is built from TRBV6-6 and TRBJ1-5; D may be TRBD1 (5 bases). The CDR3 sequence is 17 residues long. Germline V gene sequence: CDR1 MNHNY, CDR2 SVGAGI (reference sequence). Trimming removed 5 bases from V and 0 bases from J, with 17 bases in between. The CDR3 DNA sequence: TGTGCCAGCAGTCGATCGGGGCAGGGAGGTAGCAATCAGCCCCAGCATTTT. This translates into CASSRSGQGGSNQPQHF.

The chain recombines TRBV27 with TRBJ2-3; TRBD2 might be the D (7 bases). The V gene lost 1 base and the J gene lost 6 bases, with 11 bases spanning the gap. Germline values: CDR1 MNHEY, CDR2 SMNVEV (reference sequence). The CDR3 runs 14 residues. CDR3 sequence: CASSLWGGGDTQYF. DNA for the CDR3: TGTGCCAGCAGTTTATGGGGGGGCGGGGATACGCAGTATTTT.

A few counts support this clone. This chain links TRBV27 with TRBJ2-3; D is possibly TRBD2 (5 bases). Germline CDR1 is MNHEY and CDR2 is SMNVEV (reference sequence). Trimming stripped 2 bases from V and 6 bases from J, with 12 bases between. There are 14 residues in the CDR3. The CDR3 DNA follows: TGTGCCAGCAGTTTAGAGGGTTTGATCGATACGCAGTATTTT. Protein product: CASSLEGLIDTQYF.

CDR3 sequence: CASRALGLRNTIYF. CDR3 sequence (DNA): TGTGCCAGCAGGGCCTTGGGGCTGAGAAACACCATATATTTT. The chain couples TRBV6-5 to TRBJ1-3; tentative D call: TRBD1 (5 bases). The V gene lost 6 bases and the J gene lost 5 bases, with 14 bases spanning the gap. Per the germline V gene, CDR1 is MNHEY and CDR2 is SVGAGI. This CDR3 is built from 14 residues.

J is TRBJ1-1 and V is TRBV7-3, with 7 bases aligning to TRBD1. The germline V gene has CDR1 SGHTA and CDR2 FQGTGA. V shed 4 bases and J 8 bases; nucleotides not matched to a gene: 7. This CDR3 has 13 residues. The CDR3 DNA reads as TGTGCCAGCAGCTCAGTGGGACAGAACGAAGCTTTCTTT. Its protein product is CASSSVGQNEAFF. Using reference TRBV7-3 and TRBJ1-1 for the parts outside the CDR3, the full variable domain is GAGVSQTPSNKVTEKGKYVELRCDPISGHTALYWYRQSLGQGPEFLIYFQGTGAADDSGLPNDRFFAVRPEGSVSTLKIQRTERGDSAVYLCASSSVGQNEAFFGQGTRLTVV.

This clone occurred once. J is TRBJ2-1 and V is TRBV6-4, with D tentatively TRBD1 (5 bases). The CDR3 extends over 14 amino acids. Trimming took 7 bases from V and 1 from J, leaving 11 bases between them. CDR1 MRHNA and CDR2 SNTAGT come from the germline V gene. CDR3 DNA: TGTGCCAGCACAGCAGGGAAATCCTACAATGAGCAGTTCTTC. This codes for CASTAGKSYNEQFF.

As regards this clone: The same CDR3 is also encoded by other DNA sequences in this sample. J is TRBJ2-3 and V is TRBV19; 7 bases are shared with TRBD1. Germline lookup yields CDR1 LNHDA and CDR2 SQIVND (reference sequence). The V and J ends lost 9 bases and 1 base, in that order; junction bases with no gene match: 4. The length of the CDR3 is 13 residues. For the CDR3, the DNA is TGTGCCAGCCGACAGGGAGGCACAGATACGCAGTATTTT. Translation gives CASRQGGTDTQYF. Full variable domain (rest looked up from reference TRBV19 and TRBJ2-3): DGGITQSPKYLFRKEGQNVTLSCEQNLNHDAMYWYRQDPGQGLRLIYYSQIVNDFQKGDIAEGYSVSREKKESFPLTVTSAQKNPTAFYLCASRQGGTDTQYFGPGTRLTVL.

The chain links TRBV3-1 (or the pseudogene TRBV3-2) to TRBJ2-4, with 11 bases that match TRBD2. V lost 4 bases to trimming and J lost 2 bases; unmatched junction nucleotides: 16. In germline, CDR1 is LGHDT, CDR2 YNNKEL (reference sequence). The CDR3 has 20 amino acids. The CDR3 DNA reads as TGTGCCAGCAGCCCCGTAGCGGGGGGGCGGTTGTTGATGTCCAAAAACATTCAGTACTTC. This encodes CASSPVAGGRLLMSKNIQYF.

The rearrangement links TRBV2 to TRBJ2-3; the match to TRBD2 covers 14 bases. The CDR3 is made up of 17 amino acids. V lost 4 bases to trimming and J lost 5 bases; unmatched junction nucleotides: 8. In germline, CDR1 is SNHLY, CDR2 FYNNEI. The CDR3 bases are TGTGCCAGCAGTGGACTAGCGGGGGGGCGAAAGGAAGATACGCAGTATTTT. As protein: CASSGLAGGRKEDTQYF.

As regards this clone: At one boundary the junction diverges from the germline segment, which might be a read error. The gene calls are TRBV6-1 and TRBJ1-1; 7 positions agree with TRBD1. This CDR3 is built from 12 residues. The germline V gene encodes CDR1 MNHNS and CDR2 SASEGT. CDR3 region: CASSEARGGQKF. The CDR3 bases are TGTGCCAGCAGTGAAGCTAGAGGGGGACAGAAGTTT.